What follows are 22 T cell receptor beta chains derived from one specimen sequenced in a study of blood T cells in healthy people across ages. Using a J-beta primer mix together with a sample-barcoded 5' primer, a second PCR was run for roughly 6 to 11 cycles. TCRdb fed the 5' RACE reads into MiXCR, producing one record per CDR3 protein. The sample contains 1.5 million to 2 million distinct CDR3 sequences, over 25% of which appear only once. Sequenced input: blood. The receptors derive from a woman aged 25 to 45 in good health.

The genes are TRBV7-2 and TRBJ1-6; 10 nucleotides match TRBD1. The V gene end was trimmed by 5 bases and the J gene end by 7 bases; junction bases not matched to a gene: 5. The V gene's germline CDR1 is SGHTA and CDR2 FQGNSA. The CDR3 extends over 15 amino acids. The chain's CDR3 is CASSVDRGRNSPLHF. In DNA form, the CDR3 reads TGTGCCAGCAGCGTCGACAGGGGGCGGAATTCACCCCTCCACTTT. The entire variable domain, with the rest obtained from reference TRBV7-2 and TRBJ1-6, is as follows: GAGVSQSPSNKVTEKGKDVELRCDPISGHTALYWYRQSLGQGLEFLIYFQGNSAPDKSGLPSDRFSAERTGGSVSTLTIQRTQQEDSAVYLCASSVDRGRNSPLHFGNGTRLTVT.

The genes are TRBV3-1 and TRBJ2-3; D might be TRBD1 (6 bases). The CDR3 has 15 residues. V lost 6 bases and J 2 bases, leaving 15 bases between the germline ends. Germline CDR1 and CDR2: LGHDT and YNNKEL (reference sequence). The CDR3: CASSSRQVDTDTQYF. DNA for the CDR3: TGTGCCAGCAGTTCCCGACAGGTGGACACAGATACGCAGTATTTT.

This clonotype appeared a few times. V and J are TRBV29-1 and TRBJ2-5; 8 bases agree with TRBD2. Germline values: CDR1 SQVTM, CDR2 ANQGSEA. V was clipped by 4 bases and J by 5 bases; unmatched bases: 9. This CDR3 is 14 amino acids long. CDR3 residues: CSVGVGGAWETQYF. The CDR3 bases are TGCAGCGTTGGTGTCGGGGGGGCCTGGGAGACCCAGTACTTC.

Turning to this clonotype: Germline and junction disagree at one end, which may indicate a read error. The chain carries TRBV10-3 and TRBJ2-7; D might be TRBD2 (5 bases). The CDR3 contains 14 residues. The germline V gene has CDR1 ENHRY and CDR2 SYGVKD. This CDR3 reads CAIRESGSGYEQYF. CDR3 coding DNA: TGTGCCATCAGGGAGTCGGGGTCGGGCTACGAGCAGTACTTC.

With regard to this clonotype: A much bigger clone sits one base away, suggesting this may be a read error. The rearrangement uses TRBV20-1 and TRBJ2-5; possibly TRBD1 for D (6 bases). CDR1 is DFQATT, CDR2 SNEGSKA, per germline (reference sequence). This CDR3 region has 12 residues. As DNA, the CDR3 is TGCAGTGCTAGTTTAGGGGGAGAGGCCCAGTACTTC. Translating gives CSASLGGEAQYF.

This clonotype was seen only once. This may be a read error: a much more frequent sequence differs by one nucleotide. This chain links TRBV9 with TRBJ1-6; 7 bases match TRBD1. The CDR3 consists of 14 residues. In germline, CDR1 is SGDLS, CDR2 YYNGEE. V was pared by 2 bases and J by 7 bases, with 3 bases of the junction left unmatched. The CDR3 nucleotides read TGTGCCAGCAGCGTTGGGACAGAGAATTCACCCCTCCACTTT. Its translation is CASSVGTENSPLHF.

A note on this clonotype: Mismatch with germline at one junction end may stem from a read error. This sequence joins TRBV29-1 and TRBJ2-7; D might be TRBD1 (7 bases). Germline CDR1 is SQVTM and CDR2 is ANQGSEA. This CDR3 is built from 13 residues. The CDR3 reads CSARGVTGQERYF. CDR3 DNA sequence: TGCAGCGCCAGGGGGGTGACAGGCCAGGAGCGGTACTTC.

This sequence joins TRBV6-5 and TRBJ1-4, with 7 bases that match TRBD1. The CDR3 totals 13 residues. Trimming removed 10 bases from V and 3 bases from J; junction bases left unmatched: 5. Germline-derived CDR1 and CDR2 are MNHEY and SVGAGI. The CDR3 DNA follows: TGTGCCACCCGGGACAGTGCTAATGAAAAACTGTTTTTT. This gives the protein CATRDSANEKLFF.

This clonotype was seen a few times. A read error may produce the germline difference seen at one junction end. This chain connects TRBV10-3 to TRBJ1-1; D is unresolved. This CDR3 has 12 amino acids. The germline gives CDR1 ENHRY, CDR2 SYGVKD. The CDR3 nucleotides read TGTGCCATCAGTCAGCGGAACATTGAAGCTTTCTTT. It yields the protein CAISQRNIEAFF.

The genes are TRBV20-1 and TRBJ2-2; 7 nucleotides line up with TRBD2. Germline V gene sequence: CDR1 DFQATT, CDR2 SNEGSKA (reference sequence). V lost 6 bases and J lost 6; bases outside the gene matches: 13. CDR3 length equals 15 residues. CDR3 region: CSALRHGGRPGELFF. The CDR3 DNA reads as TGCAGTGCCCTCCGCCATGGCGGGAGACCCGGGGAGCTGTTTTTT.

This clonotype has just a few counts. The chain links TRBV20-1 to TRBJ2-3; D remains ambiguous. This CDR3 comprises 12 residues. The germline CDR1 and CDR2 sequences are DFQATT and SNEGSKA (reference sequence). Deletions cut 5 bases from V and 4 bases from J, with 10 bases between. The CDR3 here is CSAFLDADTQYF. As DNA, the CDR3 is TGCAGTGCTTTCTTGGATGCAGATACGCAGTATTTT.

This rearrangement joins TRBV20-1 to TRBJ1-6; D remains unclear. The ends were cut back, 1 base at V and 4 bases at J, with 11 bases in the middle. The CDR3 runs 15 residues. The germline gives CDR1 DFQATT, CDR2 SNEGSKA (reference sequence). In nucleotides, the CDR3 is TGCAGTGCTAGAGGAGGGAACTCTTATAATTCACCCCTCCACTTT. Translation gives CSARGGNSYNSPLHF.

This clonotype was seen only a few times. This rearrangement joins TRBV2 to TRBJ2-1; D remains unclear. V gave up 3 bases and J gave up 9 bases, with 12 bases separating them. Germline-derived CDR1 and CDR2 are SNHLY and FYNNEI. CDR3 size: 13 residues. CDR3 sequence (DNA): TGTGCCAGCAGTGACACTTCTCCCCCTGAGCAGTTCTTC. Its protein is CASSDTSPPEQFF.

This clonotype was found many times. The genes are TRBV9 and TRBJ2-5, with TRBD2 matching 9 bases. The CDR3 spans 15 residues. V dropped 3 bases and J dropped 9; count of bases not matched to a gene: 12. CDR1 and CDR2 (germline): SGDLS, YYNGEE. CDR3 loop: CASSDGTSPTGAQYF. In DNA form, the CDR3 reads TGTGCCAGCAGCGACGGGACTAGCCCAACCGGGGCCCAGTACTTC.

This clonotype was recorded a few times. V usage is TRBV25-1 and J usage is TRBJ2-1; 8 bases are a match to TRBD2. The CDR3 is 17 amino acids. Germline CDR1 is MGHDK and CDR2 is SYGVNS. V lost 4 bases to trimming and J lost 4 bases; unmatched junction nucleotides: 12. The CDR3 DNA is TGTGCCAGCAGTGCGAGGGTAGCGGGACAAAAGTACAATGAGCAGTTCTTC. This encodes CASSARVAGQKYNEQFF.

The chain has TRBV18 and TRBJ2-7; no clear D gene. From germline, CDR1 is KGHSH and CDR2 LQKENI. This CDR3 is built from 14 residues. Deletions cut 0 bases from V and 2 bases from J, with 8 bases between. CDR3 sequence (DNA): TGTGCCAGCTCACCACCCACAGATACCTACGAGCAGTACTTC. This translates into CASSPPTDTYEQYF.

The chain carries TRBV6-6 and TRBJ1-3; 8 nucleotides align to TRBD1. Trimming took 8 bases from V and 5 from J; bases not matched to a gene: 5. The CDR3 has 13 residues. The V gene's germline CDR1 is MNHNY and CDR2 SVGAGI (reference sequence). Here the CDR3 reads CASGQGNRNTIYF. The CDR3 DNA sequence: TGTGCCAGCGGACAGGGAAACAGAAACACCATATATTTT.

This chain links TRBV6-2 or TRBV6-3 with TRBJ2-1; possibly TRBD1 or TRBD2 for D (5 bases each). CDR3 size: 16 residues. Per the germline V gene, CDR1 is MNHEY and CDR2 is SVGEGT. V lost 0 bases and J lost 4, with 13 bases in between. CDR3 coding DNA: TGTGCCAGCAGTTACTCGAGGGGATCAAAGTACAATGAGCAGTTCTTC. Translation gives CASSYSRGSKYNEQFF.

The CDR3 loop reads CASSTYLAGVTDTQYF. CDR3 nucleotide sequence: TGTGCCAGCAGCACCTACCTAGCGGGGGTAACAGATACGCAGTATTTT. This chain links TRBV7-2 with TRBJ2-3; TRBD2 matches 10 bases. The germline CDR1 and CDR2 sequences are SGHTA and FQGNSA. The V segment lost 5 bases and the J segment 3 bases; nucleotides outside the gene matches: 8. This CDR3 is built from 16 residues. Combining the CDR3 with reference TRBV7-2 and TRBJ2-3 gives the whole variable domain GAGVSQSPSNKVTEKGKDVELRCDPISGHTALYWYRQSLGQGLEFLIYFQGNSAPDKSGLPSDRFSAERTGGSVSTLTIQRTQQEDSAVYLCASSTYLAGVTDTQYFGPGTRLTVL.

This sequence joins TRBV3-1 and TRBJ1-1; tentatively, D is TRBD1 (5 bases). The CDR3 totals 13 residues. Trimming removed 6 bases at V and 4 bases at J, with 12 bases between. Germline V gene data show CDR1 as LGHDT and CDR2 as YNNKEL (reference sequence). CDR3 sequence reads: CASSNSGTTEAFF. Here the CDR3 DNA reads TGTGCCAGCAGTAACTCCGGGACCACTGAAGCTTTCTTT.

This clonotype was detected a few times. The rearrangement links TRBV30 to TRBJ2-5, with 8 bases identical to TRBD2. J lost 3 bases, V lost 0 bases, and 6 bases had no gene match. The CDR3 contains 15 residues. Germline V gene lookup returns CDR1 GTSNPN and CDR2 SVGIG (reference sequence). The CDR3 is CAWSVSSGCEETQYF. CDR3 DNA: TGTGCCTGGAGTGTATCTAGCGGGTGCGAAGAGACCCAGTACTTC.

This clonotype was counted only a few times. DNA for the CDR3: TGTGCCAGCAGCTCCGTCTACCAAGAGACCCAGTACTTC. Protein: CASSSVYQETQYF. V gene TRBV7-2 combines with J gene TRBJ2-5, with D uncertain. The germline V and J ends were trimmed by 4 bases and 0 bases, with 6 bases remaining between them. The V gene's germline CDR1 is SGHTA and CDR2 FQGNSA. This CDR3 has 13 residues.